The 18 T cell receptor beta chains presented below share a single source sample, sequenced in a study of neurological immune-mediated disorders. TCRdb itself ran the 5' RACE reads through MiXCR, one entry per CDR3 protein. The sample has roughly 17,000 distinct CDR3 sequences; 2.6% are singletons. The sequenced sample consisted of PBMCs. These receptors were taken from a woman aged 18-29 years with multiple sclerosis.

This clonotype was recorded many times. This chain joins TRBV7-9 and TRBJ2-5; tentative D call: TRBD2 (5 bases). CDR1 SEHNR and CDR2 FQNEAQ come from the germline V gene (reference sequence). V lost 5 bases, J lost 2 bases, and 12 bases lay in between. CDR3 length: 14 amino acids. The CDR3 here is CASSQTSLQETQYF. CDR3 sequence (DNA): TGTGCCAGCAGCCAAACTAGTTTGCAAGAGACCCAGTACTTC.

This clonotype has ten or more counts. The rearrangement joins TRBV11-2 to TRBJ1-1; D remains ambiguous. This CDR3 contains 12 residues. The germline CDR1 and CDR2 sequences are SGHAT and FQNNGV. V was pared by 5 bases and J by 5 bases, with 9 bases between. The CDR3, as DNA: TGTGCCAGCAGCCTCACTCGGACTGAAGCTTTCTTT. As protein: CASSLTRTEAFF.

This clonotype was detected many times. V and J are TRBV10-3 and TRBJ2-7; TRBD1 matches 8 bases. The CDR3 has 14 amino acids. V shed 4 bases and J 3 bases; nucleotides not matched to a gene: 5. Germline assignment: CDR1 ENHRY and CDR2 SYGVKD. The CDR3 is CAISAGDRGYEQYF. The CDR3 region has the DNA TGTGCCATCAGTGCGGGTGACAGGGGCTACGAGCAGTACTTC.

Many counts were recorded for this clonotype. The chain has TRBV7-8 and TRBJ1-2, with 7 bases aligning to TRBD1. Per germline, CDR1 SGHVS and CDR2 FQNEAQ. There are 15 residues in the CDR3. V shed 5 bases, J shed 4 bases, and the junction held 10 bases outside the gene matches. CDR3 DNA: TGTGCCAGCAGCAAAAGTTTGGGGACAGTCTATGGCTACACCTTC. Translating it yields CASSKSLGTVYGYTF.

The sample holds many counts of this clonotype. The genes are TRBV14 and TRBJ2-3, with 7 bases matching TRBD2. CDR3 length equals 15 residues. V lost 0 bases, J lost 3 bases, and 3 bases stayed unmatched. Per germline, CDR1 SGHDN and CDR2 FVKESK. The CDR3 sequence is CASSQDQGGTDTQYF. The DNA for the CDR3 is TGTGCCAGCAGCCAAGACCAGGGAGGGACAGATACGCAGTATTTT.

This clonotype was recorded many times. The chain links TRBV27 to TRBJ1-1, with D possibly TRBD1 on 5 matching bases. Per germline, CDR1 MNHEY and CDR2 SMNVEV (reference sequence). V lost 5 bases to trimming and J lost 8 bases, with 12 bases between them. The CDR3 spans 12 residues. The CDR3 sequence: CASSPPDREAFF. The CDR3 DNA reads as TGTGCCAGCAGTCCCCCCGACAGAGAAGCTTTCTTT.

This clonotype was seen repeatedly, ten times or more. The DNA of the CDR3 is TGTGCCAGCAGCTTAGGGACTAGCGGGAGATGGGCAGATACGCAGTATTTT. It is translated as CASSLGTSGRWADTQYF. The chain is built from TRBV7-6 and TRBJ2-3, with TRBD2 identical over 13 bases. V shed 1 base and J 4 bases; nucleotides not matched to a gene: 5. The germline CDR1 and CDR2 sequences are SGHVS and FNYEAQ. The CDR3 spans 17 residues.

There are many counts of this clonotype. The rearrangement joins TRBV10-3 to TRBJ2-6; no reliable D call. The CDR3 is 14 residues long. Germline CDR1 is ENHRY and CDR2 is SYGVKD. The germline V and J ends were trimmed by 6 bases and 0 bases, with 6 bases remaining between them. The CDR3 region has the DNA TGTGCCATCAGCGGTAACTCTGGGGCCAACGTCCTGACTTTC. Translation gives CAISGNSGANVLTF.

This clonotype appeared many times. The V gene is TRBV5-6, the J gene TRBJ2-7; 7 positions match TRBD1. Germline assignment: CDR1 SGHDT and CDR2 YYEEEE. The ends lost 5 bases at V and 2 bases at J; junction bases unmatched: 4. The CDR3 runs to 13 residues. This CDR3 is CASSWTGAYEQYF. CDR3 sequence (DNA): TGTGCCAGCAGTTGGACAGGAGCCTACGAGCAGTACTTC.

In this sample, this clonotype turned up many times. The J gene is TRBJ1-2, the V gene TRBV11-2; TRBD1 matches 7 bases. CDR3 length: 14 residues. V trimming: 1 base; J trimming: 8 bases; junction bases outside the gene matches: 7. From germline, CDR1 is SGHAT and CDR2 FQNNGV. The CDR3 loop is CASSLGGGTEGYTF. The DNA of the CDR3 is TGTGCCAGCAGCTTAGGAGGCGGGACAGAAGGCTACACCTTC.

This clonotype was counted at least ten times. The rearrangement uses TRBV4-1 and TRBJ2-5; either TRBD1 or TRBD2 may supply D (5 bases each). Trimming took 4 bases from V and 3 from J, leaving 15 bases between them. Per the germline V gene, CDR1 is MGHRA and CDR2 is YSYEKL. The length of the CDR3 is 15 residues. The CDR3 nucleotides are TGCGCCAGCAGCCCACTATCCGGGACCAAAGAGACCCAGTACTTC. It translates to CASSPLSGTKETQYF.

This clonotype was seen repeatedly, ten times or more. V gene TRBV3-1 combines with J gene TRBJ2-2, with D perhaps matching TRBD2 (6 bases). CDR3 length equals 13 residues. Germline CDR1 and CDR2: LGHDT and YNNKEL (reference sequence). Deletions cut 4 bases from V and 6 bases from J, with 9 bases between. CDR3 DNA sequence: TGTGCCAGCAGCCTCTCTAGCGCCGGGGAGCTGTTTTTT. Amino acid sequence: CASSLSSAGELFF.

This clonotype was observed at least ten times. The CDR3 does not close with the conserved phenylalanine or tryptophan, likely indicating a read error. The chain links TRBV12-3 or TRBV12-4 to TRBJ1-2; 10 bases fit TRBD1. The CDR3 is 14 amino acids. V shed 4 bases and J 4 bases; nucleotides not matched to a gene: 3. The CDR3 sequence: CASSYGQGGYGYTI. As DNA, the CDR3 is TGTGCCAGCAGTTACGGACAGGGGGGCTATGGCTACACCATC.

This clonotype has at least ten counts. The chain combines TRBV5-1 with TRBJ2-3; 8 bases are a match to TRBD2. This CDR3 comprises 15 residues. The junction had 13 bases not matched to a gene; V was cut back by 7 bases and J by 6 bases. Germline CDR1 SGHRS, CDR2 YFSETQ. The CDR3 DNA reads as TGCGCCAGCGGAAGGACTAGCAATCGTGGGGATACGCAGTATTTT. Translation gives CASGRTSNRGDTQYF. The full variable domain, its missing parts supplied by reference TRBV5-1 and TRBJ2-3, is KAGVTQTPRYLIKTRGQQVTLSCSPISGHRSVSWYQQTPGQGLQFLFEYFSETQRNKGNFPGRFSGRQFSNSRSEMNVSTLELGDSALYLCASGRTSNRGDTQYFGPGTRLTVL.

This clonotype was observed at least ten times. This chain joins TRBV21-1 and TRBJ1-2; TRBD1 is the table's D call and was not checked against the DNA. TRBV21-1 is tagged as a pseudogene. This CDR3 is built from 15 residues. CDR3 DNA sequence: TGTGCCAGCAGCTTCCCCACCGGGACCTTGGGGGGCTACACCTTC. It yields the protein CASSFPTGTLGGYTF.

This clonotype came up many times. This chain joins TRBV6-2 or TRBV6-3 and TRBJ2-7; D is possibly TRBD1 (5 bases). The germline gives CDR1 MNHEY, CDR2 SVGEGT. V was pared by 2 bases and J by 4 bases, with 12 bases between. This CDR3 is 14 amino acids long. The CDR3 DNA is TGTGCCAGCAGTTACCGGCAGGGCAGGTACGAGCAGTACTTC. Its protein product is CASSYRQGRYEQYF.

This clonotype is labeled medium-sized. The genes are TRBV3-1 and TRBJ2-4, with D uncertain. From germline, CDR1 is LGHDT and CDR2 YNNKEL (reference sequence). Between the trimmed V and J ends, which lost 3 bases and 0 bases, there was a span of 9 bases. The CDR3 spans 15 residues. CDR3 sequence (DNA): TGTGCCAGCAGCCATGTGGGATCAGCCAAAAACATTCAGTACTTC. Translated, it gives CASSHVGSAKNIQYF.

This clonotype was observed at least ten times. The chain links TRBV24-1 to TRBJ2-2, with 13 positions matching TRBD2. The CDR3 consists of 16 residues. Trimming removed 3 bases from V and 6 bases from J; junction bases left unmatched: 3. In germline, CDR1 is KGHDR, CDR2 SFDVKD. CDR3 bases: TGTGCCACCAGTGATGCGGGACTAGCGGGGCCCGGGGAGCTGTTTTTT. This gives the protein CATSDAGLAGPGELFF.